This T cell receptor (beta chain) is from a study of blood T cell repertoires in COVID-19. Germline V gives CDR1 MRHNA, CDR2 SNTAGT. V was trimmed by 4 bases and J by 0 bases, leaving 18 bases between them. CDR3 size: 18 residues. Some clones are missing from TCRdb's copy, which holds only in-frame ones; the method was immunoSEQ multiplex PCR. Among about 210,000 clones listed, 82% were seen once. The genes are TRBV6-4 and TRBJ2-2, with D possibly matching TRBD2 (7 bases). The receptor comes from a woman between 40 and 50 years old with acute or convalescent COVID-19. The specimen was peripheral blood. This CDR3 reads CASSASGGGDANTGELFF. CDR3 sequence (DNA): TGTGCCAGCAGTGCCTCCGGCGGGGGCGACGCGAACACCGGGGAGCTGTTTTTT.